The 11 T cell receptor beta chains below were found in one sample sequenced in a study of shared clonotypes between healthy human individuals. Profiled with immunoSEQ multiplex PCR; TCRdb holds only in-frame clones, not every one. The data hold roughly 1,500,000 clones, with approximately 98.5% observed a single time. Input material: naive CD4+ T cells sorted from blood. Subset in this sample: CD45RA+ positively selected. These receptors originate from a man aged 30 to 45 in good health.

This clone was recorded once. The rearrangement joins TRBV6-1 to TRBJ2-7; the D gene is possibly TRBD2 (6 bases). This CDR3 contains 15 residues. The V end was cut by 4 bases, the J end by 0 bases, with 13 bases between. CDR1 and CDR2 (germline): MNHNS, SASEGT. The CDR3, as DNA: TGTGCCAGCAGTGGGCTAGCGCAAAGCTCCTACGAGCAGTACTTC. Translated: CASSGLAQSSYEQYF.

The chain employs TRBV18 and TRBJ1-5; 10 nucleotides line up with TRBD1. The CDR3 is made up of 16 amino acids. Germline CDR1 reads KGHSH; CDR2 reads LQKENI. The ends lost 6 bases at V and 6 bases at J; junction bases unmatched: 11. The chain's CDR3 is CASSPGTGAIRQPQHF. Here the CDR3 DNA reads TGTGCCAGCTCGCCCGGGACAGGGGCGATCCGTCAGCCCCAGCATTTT.

The rearrangement uses TRBV9 and TRBJ2-7; 12 positions agree with TRBD2. CDR3 length: 14 amino acids. Unmatched junction bases numbered 4, after V lost 3 bases and J lost 6 bases. Germline V gives CDR1 SGDLS, CDR2 YYNGEE. The CDR3 region has the DNA TGTGCCAGCAGCGCGGGACTAGCGGGTTTCGAGCAGTACTTC. This gives the protein CASSAGLAGFEQYF.

This clone was detected once. Other DNA sequences in the same sample also yield this CDR3. The chain uses TRBV6-4 and TRBJ2-2; TRBD2 is a possible D gene (6 bases). Germline loops: CDR1 MRHNA, CDR2 SNTAGT. V was shortened by 7 bases and J by 5 bases, with 11 bases between the two germline ends. The CDR3 is 13 residues long. Here the CDR3 reads CASKEGSTGELFF. DNA of the CDR3: TGTGCCAGCAAGGAGGGCAGTACCGGGGAGCTGTTTTTT.

CDR3 residues: CASSYRDRGLVYGYTF. The CDR3, as DNA: TGTGCCAGCAGCTATCGAGACAGGGGCCTCGTCTATGGCTACACCTTC. V gene TRBV5-6 combines with J gene TRBJ1-2; TRBD1 aligns across 8 bases. The CDR3 spans 16 residues. Per germline, CDR1 SGHDT and CDR2 YYEEEE. The V and J ends lost 3 bases and 4 bases, in that order; junction bases with no gene match: 11.

V and J are TRBV28 and TRBJ2-3; 8 bases match TRBD2. Germline CDR1 and CDR2: MDHEN and SYDVKM. This CDR3 has 18 residues. The V gene end was trimmed by 8 bases and the J gene end by 0 bases; junction bases not matched to a gene: 16. CDR3 coding DNA: TGTGCCAGCCACCGGGCGGGAGGACGACCAACTAGCACAGATACGCAGTATTTT. Protein: CASHRAGGRPTSTDTQYF.

The genes are TRBV10-2 and TRBJ1-5; the D gene is possibly TRBD1 (5 bases). Trimming removed 2 bases at V and 0 bases at J, with 8 bases between. Germline CDR1 and CDR2: WSHSY and SAAADI. The CDR3 covers 15 residues. The CDR3 sequence is CASSETGYSNQPQHF. The CDR3 DNA reads TGCGCCAGCAGTGAGACAGGTTATAGCAATCAGCCCCAGCATTTT.

This clone was found once. The V call is TRBV28, the J call TRBJ1-2, with D possibly matching TRBD1 (6 bases). With 6 bases removed from V and 12 bases from J, the gap between germline ends came to 14 bases. CDR3 length equals 11 residues. Germline CDR1 reads MDHEN; CDR2 reads SYDVKM. The CDR3 sequence: CASRKDRTHTF. The DNA for the CDR3 is TGTGCCAGCAGGAAAGACAGGACCCACACCTTC.

This sequence joins TRBV9 and TRBJ2-6; D is ambiguous. Trimming stripped 4 bases from V and 4 bases from J, with 3 bases between. Germline V gives CDR1 SGDLS, CDR2 YYNGEE. The CDR3 consists of 12 residues. This chain's CDR3 is CASSSGANVLTF. Written as DNA, the CDR3 is TGTGCCAGCAGCTCGGGGGCCAACGTCCTGACTTTC.

The V call is TRBV5-4, the J call TRBJ2-3; 8 bases agree with TRBD2. V lost 7 bases, J lost 0 bases, and 7 bases stayed unmatched. The CDR3 sequence is 15 residues long. Germline V gene sequence: CDR1 SGHNT, CDR2 YYREEE (reference sequence). DNA of the CDR3: TGTGCCAGCCCGGGGGGGGCAGGGAGCACAGATACGCAGTATTTT. As protein: CASPGGAGSTDTQYF.

This sequence joins TRBV30 and TRBJ2-2; TRBD2 aligns across 15 bases. Germline V gene sequence: CDR1 GTSNPN, CDR2 SVGIG (reference sequence). The J segment lost 5 bases and the V segment lost 1 base, leaving 5 bases of the junction unmatched. The length of the CDR3 is 17 residues. As DNA, the CDR3 is TGTGCCTGGAGTGGCATGGGACTAGCGGGGGGAACCGGGGAGCTGTTTTTT. Amino acid sequence: CAWSGMGLAGGTGELFF.